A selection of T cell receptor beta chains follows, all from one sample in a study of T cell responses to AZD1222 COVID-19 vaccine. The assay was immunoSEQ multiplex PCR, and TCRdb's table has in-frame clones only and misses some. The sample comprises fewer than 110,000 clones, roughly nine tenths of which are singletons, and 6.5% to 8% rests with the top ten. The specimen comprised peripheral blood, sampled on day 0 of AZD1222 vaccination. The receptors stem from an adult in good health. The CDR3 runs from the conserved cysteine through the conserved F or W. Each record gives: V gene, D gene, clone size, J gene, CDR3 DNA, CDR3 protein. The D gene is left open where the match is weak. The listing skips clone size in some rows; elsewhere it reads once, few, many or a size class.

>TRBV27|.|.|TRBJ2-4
TGTGCCAGCAGTTTATCGTATGAGGGGGCCAAAAACATTCAGTACTTC
CASSLSYEGAKNIQYF
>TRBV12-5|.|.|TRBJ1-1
TGTGCTAGTGGGACTCGGAGGGCCTCATTGAACACTGAAGCTTTCTTT
CASGTRRASLNTEAFF
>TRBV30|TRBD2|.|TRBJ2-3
TGTGCCTGGAGTGAAGAGCGGGAGGGCACAGATACGCAGTATTTT
CAWSEEREGTDTQYF
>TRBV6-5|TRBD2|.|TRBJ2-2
TGTGCCAGCAGTTACATGGGGGGGAACGCCGGGGAGCTGTTTTTT
CASSYMGGNAGELFF
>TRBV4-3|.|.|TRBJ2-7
TGCGCCAGCAGCCACGCCAATCTACGTGACCCATACGAGCAGTACTTC
CASSHANLRDPYEQYF
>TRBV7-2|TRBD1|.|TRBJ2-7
TGTGCCAGCAGCACCCGACAGGGCAGCCTGGGCGAGCAGTACTTC
CASSTRQGSLGEQYF
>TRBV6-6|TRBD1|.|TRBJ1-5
TGTGCCAGCAGTCTAGGGGCAGGGGGGAATCAGCCCCAGCATTTT
CASSLGAGGNQPQHF
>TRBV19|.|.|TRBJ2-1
TGTGCCAGTAGTATAGTACCTCCTAGATACAATGAGCAGTTCTTC
CASSIVPPRYNEQFF
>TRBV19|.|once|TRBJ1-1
TGTGCCAGTACCCCGGGGACATCGAACACTGAAGCTTTCTTT
CASTPGTSNTEAFF
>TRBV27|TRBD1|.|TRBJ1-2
TGTGCCAGCAGTTTGAAAGGACAGGGATCTAACTATGGCTACACCTTC
CASSLKGQGSNYGYTF
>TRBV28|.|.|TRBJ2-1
TGTGCCAGCAGGCCCCTCTTAATGGCTAGCGAAGGGGATGAGCAGTTCTTC
CASRPLLMASEGDEQFF
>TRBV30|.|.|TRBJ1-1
TGTGCCTGGAGTGTAGGGAAGGGGACTGAAGCTTTCTTT
CAWSVGKGTEAFF
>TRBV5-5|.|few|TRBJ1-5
TGTGCCAGCAGCTCTTCGGACAGCCGCAATCAGCCCCAGCATTTT
CASSSSDSRNQPQHF
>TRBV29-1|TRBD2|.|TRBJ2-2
TGCCGCGCCCCCCGGGGGGGCGCGTCCGGGGAGCTGTTTTTT
CRAPRGGASGELFF
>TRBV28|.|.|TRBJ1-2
TGTGCCAGCAGTTACGCAGGGAACTATGGCTACACCTTC
CASSYAGNYGYTF
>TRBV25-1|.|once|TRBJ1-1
TGTGCCAGCAGTGATCCCAGAGACACTGAAGCTTTCTTT
CASSDPRDTEAFF
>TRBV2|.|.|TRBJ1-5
TGTGCCAGCAGTGAACTCAGAAGCAATCAGCCCCAGCATTTT
CASSELRSNQPQHF
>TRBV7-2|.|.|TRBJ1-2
TGTGCCAGCAGGAGGGACGACTATGGCTACACCTTC
CASRRDDYGYTF
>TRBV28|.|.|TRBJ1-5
TGTGCCAGCAAGGTGGGTGTGGATCAGCCCCAGCATTTT
CASKVGVDQPQHF
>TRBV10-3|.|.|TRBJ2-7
TGTGCCATCAGTGTCCAGACAGGCTACGAGCAGTACTTC
CAISVQTGYEQYF
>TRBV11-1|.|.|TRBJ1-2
TGTGCCAGCAGTCCGGGCAGGGAGCTTGGCTACACCTTC
CASSPGRELGYTF
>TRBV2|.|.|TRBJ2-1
TGTGCCAGCAGTGGAGGGGAGCAGTTCTTC
CASSGGEQFF
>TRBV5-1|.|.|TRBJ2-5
TGCGCCAGCAGTCGTTCTGACAAAGAGACCCAGTACTTC
CASSRSDKETQYF
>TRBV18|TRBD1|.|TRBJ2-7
TGTGCCAGCTCACAGGGACAGGGATACTACGAGCAGTACTTC
CASSQGQGYYEQYF
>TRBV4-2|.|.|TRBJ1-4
TGTGCCAGCAGCCAAGAATTCGACAGGCGGAATGAAAAACTGTTTTTT
CASSQEFDRRNEKLFF
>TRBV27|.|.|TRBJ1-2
TGTGCCAGCAGTTTAACAGCGATTACAGGGTTTAACTATGGCTACACCTTC
CASSLTAITGFNYGYTF
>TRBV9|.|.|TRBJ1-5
TGTGCCAGCAGCGTAGGTGTGGGGGGCGACCAGCCCCAGCATTTT
CASSVGVGGDQPQHF
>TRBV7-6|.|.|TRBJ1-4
TGTGCCAGCAGCTTAGCGGGGGCCCGGACTAATGAAAAACTGTTTTTT
CASSLAGARTNEKLFF
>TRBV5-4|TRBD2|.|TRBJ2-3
TGTGCCAGCAGCCCTCGACTAGCGGGGGGTAGCACAGATACGCAGTATTTT
CASSPRLAGGSTDTQYF
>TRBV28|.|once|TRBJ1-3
TGTGCCAGCACCGTGGGTACAGCTGGAAACACCATATATTTT
CASTVGTAGNTIYF
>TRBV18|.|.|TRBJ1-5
TGTGCCAGCTCAGCGGATTTCGATCAGCCCCAGCATTTT
CASSADFDQPQHF
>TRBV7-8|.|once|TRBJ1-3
TGTGCCAGCAGCTTCCCCCCAACTACGACCATATATTTT
CASSFPPTTTIYF